This TCR beta chain was sequenced for a study of blood T cell repertoires in COVID-19. The table came from immunoSEQ multiplex PCR; TCRdb's copy has only in-frame clones and leaves some out. Among approximately 470,000 clones listed, about 90% were seen once. The CDR3 length is 14 residues. V lost 3 bases and J lost 5, with 14 bases in between. CDR1 GTSNPN and CDR2 SVGIG come from the germline V gene (reference sequence). The study counted Cohort 3 donors as recovered given two negative PCRs, clearance, or symptom resolution. Sequenced material: PBMCs or T cells enriched from blood (not recorded which). The rearrangement uses TRBV30 and TRBJ2-1; a weak D match, TRBD2 (5 bases). The clonotype was recovered from a woman under 30 who had recovered from COVID-19. DNA for the CDR3: TGTGCCTGGAGCTTCGGAGCCGGGAACAATGAGCAGTTCTTC. Translation: CAWSFGAGNNEQFF.